The TCR beta chain under discussion was sequenced for a study of T cells in Graves' hyperthyroidism and ophthalmopathy. Trimming removed 0 bases from V and 1 base from J; junction bases left unmatched: 19. CDR1 and CDR2 from the germline V gene are DFQATT and SNEGSKA (reference sequence). The CDR3 has 22 amino acids. The table lists this clonotype with many counts. It was RNA transcripts that yielded the amplified TCR beta CDR3 regions. Primed by the HTBI set, a first-round RT-PCR was run on the TCR CDR3. TCRdb re-analysed the multiplex PCR reads in MiXCR, keeping a single row per CDR3 protein. The sample lists 400,000 to 500,000 distinct CDR3 sequences, around 15% occurring once.

The V and J genes are TRBV20-1 and TRBJ2-2; 11 bases agree with TRBD2. The specimen sequenced was blood. The sequence came from a woman younger than 30 with Graves' hyperthyroidism. CDR3 bases: TGCAGTGCTAGAGAACACTCCCTTCTAACTAGCGGGAGCCTGTTGAACACCGGGGAGCTGTTTTTT. Amino acids: CSAREHSLLTSGSLLNTGELFF.